A selection of T cell receptor beta chains follows, all from one sample in a study of blood T cells in healthy people across ages. Via MiXCR, TCRdb re-called the 5' RACE reads, giving one row per CDR3 protein. The table includes 450,000 to 600,000 distinct CDR3 sequences, over 25% detected once. A further study also used this sample, focusing on T cells of mothers and their children.

Sequencing used blood. The receptors derive from a boy aged 2-9 years in good health. The CDR3 runs from the conserved cysteine through the conserved F or W. Fields, in order: D gene, J gene, V gene, clone size, CDR3 protein, CDR3 DNA. A D gene is named only where the DNA matches it firmly. Not every row has a clone size; where given, it reads once, few, many or a size class.

D gene: NA; J gene: TRBJ2-2; V gene: TRBV20-1; clone size: NA; CDR3 protein: CSARATTGTGELFF; CDR3 DNA: TGCAGTGCTAGAGCAACCACAGGGACCGGGGAGCTGTTTTTT
D gene: NA; J gene: TRBJ1-6; V gene: TRBV25-1; clone size: NA; CDR3 protein: CASSDAGSYNSPLHF; CDR3 DNA: TGTGCCAGCAGTGATGCCGGCTCCTATAATTCACCCCTCCACTTT
D gene: TRBD1; J gene: TRBJ2-7; V gene: TRBV7-9; clone size: NA; CDR3 protein: CASSLPWGQDYEQYF; CDR3 DNA: TGTGCCAGCAGCTTACCCTGGGGACAGGACTACGAGCAGTACTTC
D gene: NA; J gene: TRBJ2-2; V gene: TRBV2; clone size: NA; CDR3 protein: CAARGWDNTGELFF; CDR3 DNA: TGTGCCGCCCGAGGATGGGACAACACCGGGGAGCTGTTTTTT
D gene: NA; J gene: TRBJ2-6; V gene: TRBV6-5; clone size: many; CDR3 protein: CASSPEVGSGANVLTF; CDR3 DNA: TGTGCCAGCAGCCCTGAAGTGGGTTCTGGGGCCAACGTCCTGACTTTC
D gene: TRBD2; J gene: TRBJ2-5; V gene: TRBV6-6; clone size: few; CDR3 protein: CASSRLAGVKETQYF; CDR3 DNA: TGTGCCAGCAGTCGACTAGCGGGAGTAAAGGAGACCCAGTACTTC
D gene: TRBD2; J gene: TRBJ2-5; V gene: TRBV11-2; clone size: NA; CDR3 protein: CASSLAGEGETQYF; CDR3 DNA: TGTGCCAGCAGTTTAGCGGGAGAGGGAGAGACCCAGTACTTC
D gene: TRBD2; J gene: TRBJ2-5; V gene: TRBV27; clone size: many; CDR3 protein: CASSLLAGGRETQYF; CDR3 DNA: TGTGCCAGCAGTTTGTTAGCGGGAGGGAGGGAGACCCAGTACTTC
D gene: TRBD2; J gene: TRBJ2-5; V gene: TRBV7-2; clone size: few; CDR3 protein: CASSQQLAGKWETQYF; CDR3 DNA: TGTGCCAGCAGCCAACAACTAGCGGGAAAATGGGAGACCCAGTACTTC
D gene: NA; J gene: TRBJ2-6; V gene: TRBV12-3/TRBV12-4; clone size: NA; CDR3 protein: CASSFGFGANVLTF; CDR3 DNA: TGTGCCAGCAGTTTTGGGTTTGGGGCCAACGTCCTGACTTTC
D gene: NA; J gene: TRBJ1-4; V gene: TRBV20-1; clone size: NA; CDR3 protein: CSARDHHLGGGEKLFF; CDR3 DNA: TGCAGCGCTAGAGATCATCACCTAGGGGGTGGTGAAAAACTGTTTTTT
D gene: NA; J gene: TRBJ2-3; V gene: TRBV5-1; clone size: NA; CDR3 protein: CASSWSRAYTDTQYF; CDR3 DNA: TGCGCCAGCAGCTGGTCAAGGGCTTACACAGATACGCAGTATTTT
D gene: NA; J gene: TRBJ1-3; V gene: TRBV7-6; clone size: NA; CDR3 protein: CASSSGRTISGNTIYF; CDR3 DNA: TGTGCCAGCAGCTCTGGAAGGACAATCTCTGGAAACACCATATATTTT
D gene: TRBD1; J gene: TRBJ2-5; V gene: TRBV20-1; clone size: once; CDR3 protein: CSAPAGGTETQYF; CDR3 DNA: TGCAGTGCGCCCGCAGGGGGCACAGAGACCCAGTACTTC
D gene: NA; J gene: TRBJ2-3; V gene: TRBV29-1; clone size: few; CDR3 protein: CSDGTDTQCF; CDR3 DNA: TGCAGCGACGGCACAGATACGCAGTGTTTT
D gene: TRBD1; J gene: TRBJ2-6; V gene: TRBV19; clone size: few; CDR3 protein: CASRDRGLSGANVLTF; CDR3 DNA: TGTGCCAGTCGGGACAGGGGCCTCTCTGGGGCCAACGTCCTGACTTTC
D gene: NA; J gene: TRBJ2-1; V gene: TRBV4-1; clone size: NA; CDR3 protein: CASSPWFRVNEQFF; CDR3 DNA: TGCGCCAGCAGCCCCTGGTTTCGCGTCAATGAGCAGTTCTTC
D gene: NA; J gene: TRBJ2-5; V gene: TRBV3-1; clone size: few; CDR3 protein: CASSLSDQAQETQYF; CDR3 DNA: TGTGCCAGCAGCCTGAGCGACCAAGCCCAAGAGACCCAGTACTTC
D gene: NA; J gene: TRBJ1-6; V gene: TRBV6-1; clone size: NA; CDR3 protein: CASQGPRDSPLHF; CDR3 DNA: TGTGCCAGTCAGGGACCAAGGGATTCACCCCTCCACTTT
D gene: NA; J gene: TRBJ1-4; V gene: TRBV20-1; clone size: few; CDR3 protein: CSARRGATNEKLFF; CDR3 DNA: TGCAGTGCTAGACGGGGGGCAACTAATGAAAAACTGTTTTTT
D gene: TRBD2; J gene: TRBJ2-3; V gene: TRBV12-3/TRBV12-4; clone size: NA; CDR3 protein: CASTPEAGRKAQYF; CDR3 DNA: TGTGCCAGCACCCCTGAGGCCGGGAGGAAAGCGCAGTATTTT
D gene: NA; J gene: TRBJ2-2; V gene: TRBV20-1; clone size: NA; CDR3 protein: CSASRGTNTGELFF; CDR3 DNA: TGCAGTGCTAGCAGGGGAACGAACACCGGGGAGCTGTTTTTT
D gene: NA; J gene: TRBJ1-6; V gene: TRBV28; clone size: NA; CDR3 protein: CASSSATGAHNSPLHF; CDR3 DNA: TGTGCCAGCAGTTCAGCGACCGGGGCCCATAATTCACCCCTCCACTTT
D gene: TRBD2; J gene: TRBJ2-6; V gene: TRBV5-1; clone size: NA; CDR3 protein: CASSLSGTTRSGANVLTF; CDR3 DNA: TGCGCCAGCAGCTTGAGCGGGACGACCAGATCGGGGGCCAACGTCCTGACTTTC
D gene: NA; J gene: TRBJ2-7; V gene: TRBV5-1; clone size: NA; CDR3 protein: CASSSRGLGGTYEQYF; CDR3 DNA: TGCGCCAGCAGCTCGCGGGGGTTAGGGGGAACCTACGAGCAGTACTTC
D gene: TRBD2; J gene: TRBJ2-2; V gene: TRBV14; clone size: few; CDR3 protein: CASSPGYTSGSSTGELFF; CDR3 DNA: TGTGCCAGCAGCCCCGGATATACTAGCGGGAGTAGCACCGGGGAGCTGTTTTTT
D gene: TRBD1; J gene: TRBJ2-7; V gene: TRBV5-1; clone size: few; CDR3 protein: CASSLASGGTPYEQYF; CDR3 DNA: TGCGCCAGCAGCTTGGCTTCAGGGGGCACCCCCTACGAGCAGTACTTC
D gene: TRBD2; J gene: TRBJ2-5; V gene: TRBV27; clone size: NA; CDR3 protein: CASSSRLAGVLGTQYF; CDR3 DNA: TGTGCCAGCAGTTCCCGTCTAGCGGGAGTTCTAGGGACCCAGTACTTC
D gene: NA; J gene: TRBJ2-1; V gene: TRBV10-3; clone size: NA; CDR3 protein: CASRGAVMHEQFF; CDR3 DNA: TGTGCCTCCAGGGGAGCCGTTATGCATGAGCAGTTCTTC
D gene: TRBD1; J gene: TRBJ1-1; V gene: TRBV5-6; clone size: once; CDR3 protein: CASSLDRGGMNTEAFF; CDR3 DNA: TGTGCCAGCAGCTTGGACAGGGGTGGTATGAACACCGAAGCTTTCTTT
D gene: NA; J gene: TRBJ1-1; V gene: TRBV29-1; clone size: many; CDR3 protein: CSVGLLGGGTEAFF; CDR3 DNA: TGCAGCGTTGGGTTACTGGGCGGAGGCACTGAAGCTTTCTTT
D gene: NA; J gene: TRBJ1-2; V gene: TRBV13; clone size: NA; CDR3 protein: CASSQTGDDYGYTF; CDR3 DNA: TGTGCCAGCAGCCAAACCGGGGATGACTATGGCTACACCTTC
D gene: NA; J gene: TRBJ2-5; V gene: TRBV2; clone size: NA; CDR3 protein: CASSESTQGTQYF; CDR3 DNA: TGTGCCAGCAGTGAAAGTACCCAAGGGACCCAGTACTTC
D gene: NA; J gene: TRBJ1-5; V gene: TRBV27; clone size: few; CDR3 protein: CASSSLYDANQPQHF; CDR3 DNA: TGTGCCAGCAGTTCCCTCTACGACGCCAATCAGCCCCAGCATTTT
D gene: NA; J gene: TRBJ1-6; V gene: TRBV11-3; clone size: NA; CDR3 protein: CASSLDNNSPLHF; CDR3 DNA: TGTGCCAGCAGCTTAGACAATAATTCACCCCTCCACTTT
D gene: NA; J gene: TRBJ2-7; V gene: TRBV21-1; clone size: NA; CDR3 protein: CASSTGGGVVGEQYF; CDR3 DNA: TGTGCCAGCAGTACCGGCGGGGGGGTTGTCGGCGAGCAGTACTTC
D gene: NA; J gene: TRBJ2-5; V gene: TRBV2; clone size: few; CDR3 protein: CASSDQGSETQYF; CDR3 DNA: TGTGCCAGCAGTGATCAGGGTTCAGAGACCCAGTACTTC
D gene: NA; J gene: TRBJ1-1; V gene: TRBV27; clone size: many; CDR3 protein: CASSFAGNTEAFF; CDR3 DNA: TGTGCCAGCAGTTTCGCCGGGAACACTGAAGCTTTCTTT
D gene: NA; J gene: TRBJ1-4; V gene: TRBV27; clone size: few; CDR3 protein: CASSFGRSNEKLFF; CDR3 DNA: TGTGCCAGCAGTTTTGGCAGGAGTAATGAAAAACTGTTTTTT
D gene: NA; J gene: TRBJ1-2; V gene: TRBV12-3/TRBV12-4; clone size: many; CDR3 protein: CASSLAPPTGYGYTF; CDR3 DNA: TGTGCCAGCAGTTTAGCGCCCCCGACAGGATATGGCTACACCTTC
D gene: TRBD1; J gene: TRBJ2-1; V gene: TRBV28; clone size: few; CDR3 protein: CASSDRTGYNEQFF; CDR3 DNA: TGTGCCAGCAGTGACAGGACAGGCTACAATGAGCAGTTCTTC
D gene: NA; J gene: TRBJ2-4; V gene: TRBV6-5; clone size: few; CDR3 protein: CASNPDRAKNIQYF; CDR3 DNA: TGTGCCAGCAACCCGGACAGAGCCAAAAACATTCAGTACTTC
D gene: NA; J gene: TRBJ2-3; V gene: TRBV5-1; clone size: once; CDR3 protein: CASSPQAGGSTDTQYF; CDR3 DNA: TGCGCCAGCAGCCCGCAAGCGGGCGGAAGCACAGATACGCAGTATTTT
D gene: NA; J gene: TRBJ2-3; V gene: TRBV9; clone size: few; CDR3 protein: CASSVDLRPDTQYF; CDR3 DNA: TGTGCCAGCAGCGTAGATCTGCGTCCGGATACGCAGTATTTT
D gene: NA; J gene: TRBJ2-7; V gene: TRBV6-5; clone size: few; CDR3 protein: CASRGANAEQYF; CDR3 DNA: TGTGCCAGCAGGGGAGCCAATGCTGAGCAGTACTTC
D gene: NA; J gene: TRBJ2-5; V gene: TRBV6-2/TRBV6-3; clone size: few; CDR3 protein: CASLGQRETQYF; CDR3 DNA: TGTGCCAGCCTCGGACAGAGGGAGACCCAGTACTTC
D gene: NA; J gene: TRBJ2-7; V gene: TRBV7-2; clone size: few; CDR3 protein: CASSLARGGGYEQYF; CDR3 DNA: TGTGCCAGCAGCTTAGCCCGCGGCGGAGGGTACGAGCAGTACTTC
D gene: NA; J gene: TRBJ1-1; V gene: TRBV3-1; clone size: NA; CDR3 protein: CASSRAVGGVSEAFF; CDR3 DNA: TGTGCCAGCAGCCGTGCGGTTGGAGGAGTATCTGAAGCTTTCTTT
D gene: NA; J gene: TRBJ1-1; V gene: TRBV4-1; clone size: NA; CDR3 protein: CASSQEIVRVSAFF; CDR3 DNA: TGCGCCAGCAGCCAAGAAATCGTACGGGTATCAGCTTTCTTT